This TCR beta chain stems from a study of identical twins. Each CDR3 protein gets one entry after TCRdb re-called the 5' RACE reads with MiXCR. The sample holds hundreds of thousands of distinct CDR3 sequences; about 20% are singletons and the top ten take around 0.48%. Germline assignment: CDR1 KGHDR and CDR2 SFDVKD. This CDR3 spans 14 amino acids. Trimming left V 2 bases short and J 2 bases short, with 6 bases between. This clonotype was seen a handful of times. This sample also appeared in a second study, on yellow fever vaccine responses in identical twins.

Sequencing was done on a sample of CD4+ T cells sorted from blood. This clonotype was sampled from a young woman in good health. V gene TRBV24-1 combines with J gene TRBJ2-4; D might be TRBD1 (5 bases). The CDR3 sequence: CATSDSGTKNIQYF. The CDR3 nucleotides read TGTGCCACCAGTGATTCAGGGACCAAAAACATTCAGTACTTC.